This T cell receptor (beta chain) emerged from a study of CD4 T cells in relation to SARS-CoV-2 and coronaviruses. Study details: PBMCs were cultured with antigen for nine to ten days before TCR beta sequencing. Crossreactive spike epitopes shared across donors were mapped to their HLA restriction.

This CDR3 comprises 14 residues. Germline CDR1 and CDR2: MNHEY and SMNVEV (reference sequence). V lost 4 bases to trimming and J lost 4 bases, with 13 bases between them. Naive or memory CD4+ cells were cultured 1:1 with T cell-depleted PBMCs plus CEF. As concerns this clone: Its antigen is not identified.

TCRdb's table, derived via immunoSEQ multiplex PCR, lists solely in-frame clones and lacks some. This table has approximately 31,000 clones, more than 60% appearing once. The gene calls are TRBV27 and TRBJ2-5; D is undetermined. The TCR originated in an adult with COVID-19. What was sequenced was memory CD4+ T cells from PBMCs, cultured in vitro. For the CDR3, the DNA is TGTGCCAGCAGTTCGCAGACCTCCAGAGAGACCCAGTACTTC. Amino acid sequence: CASSSQTSRETQYF.